This TCR beta chain was identified during a study of OX40 agonist ivuxolimab in advanced cancers. Across the study: Every 2 weeks, patients got intravenous ivuxolimab at one of six dose levels (0.01-10 mg/kg). Checkpoint inhibitors had been given previously to 40% of patients.

The germline V gene encodes CDR1 LNHDA and CDR2 SQIVND (reference sequence). There are 14 residues in the CDR3. Trimming cost V 6 bases and J 5 bases, with 13 bases left between them. The assay was immunoSEQ multiplex PCR, and TCRdb's table has in-frame clones only and misses some. Among 80,000 or so clones, approximately 85% were seen once, and the ten largest hold approximately 2%. The count of this clone is one. Patients with a history of autoimmune disease or on systemic immunosuppression were excluded. Blood sampling was done at baseline, cycle 4 day 1, and cycle 7 day 1. The specimen was CD4+ or CD8+ T cells sorted from blood, collected in a trial of the OX40 agonist ivuxolimab. The origin of this receptor is an adult with an advanced solid tumor such as melanoma, head and neck, liver or kidney cancer. The chain joins TRBV19 to TRBJ2-2; a weak D match, TRBD2 (6 bases). The CDR3 sequence is CASRPGLPTGELFF. CDR3 DNA sequence: TGTGCCAGTAGACCGGGACTCCCGACCGGGGAGCTGTTTTTT.